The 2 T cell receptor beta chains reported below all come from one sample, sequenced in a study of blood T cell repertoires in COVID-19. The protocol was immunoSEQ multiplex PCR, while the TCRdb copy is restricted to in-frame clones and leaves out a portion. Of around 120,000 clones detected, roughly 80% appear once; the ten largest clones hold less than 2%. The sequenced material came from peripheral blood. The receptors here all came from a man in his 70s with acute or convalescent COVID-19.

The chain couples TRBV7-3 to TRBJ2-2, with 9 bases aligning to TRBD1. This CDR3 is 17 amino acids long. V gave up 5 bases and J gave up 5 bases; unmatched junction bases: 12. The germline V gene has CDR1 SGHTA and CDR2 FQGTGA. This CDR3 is CASSENPPGQGTGELFF. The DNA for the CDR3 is TGTGCCAGCAGCGAAAACCCTCCGGGACAGGGAACCGGGGAGCTGTTTTTT.

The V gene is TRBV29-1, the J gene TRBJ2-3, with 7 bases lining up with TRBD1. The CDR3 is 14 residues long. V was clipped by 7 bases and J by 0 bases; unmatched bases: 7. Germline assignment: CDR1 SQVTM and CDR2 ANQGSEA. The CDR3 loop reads CSGLDRPSTDTQYF. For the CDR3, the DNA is TGCAGCGGTTTGGACAGGCCTAGCACAGATACGCAGTATTTT.